These 31 T cell receptor beta chains came from one sample sequenced in a study of cytomegalovirus exposure and HLA in healthy donors. PCR amplification relied on 60 Vbeta primers (plus 13 Jbeta primers). The method was immunoSEQ multiplex PCR; TCRdb's version includes in-frame clones alone and lacks a portion of them. The sample holds hundreds of thousands of clones; around 64% are singletons and the top ten take less than 3%. Material: PBMCs. The receptors stem from a man aged 40-55 years in good health and CMV-seropositive.

V and J are TRBV7-3 and TRBJ2-5, with D possibly matching TRBD2 (7 bases). The CDR3 sequence is 17 residues long. V was trimmed by 6 bases and J by 2 bases, leaving 22 bases between them. Germline V gene data show CDR1 as SGHTA and CDR2 as FQGTGA. CDR3 nucleotides: TGTGCCAGCAGTATTGGGGGGGGCCTGAGATCACAAGAGACCCAGTACTTC. This translates into CASSIGGGLRSQETQYF.

This clone showed up just a few times. This chain connects TRBV7-2 to TRBJ2-2; D not certain. Trimming took off 4 bases at V and 4 bases at J, with 7 bases between the two ends. The CDR3 length is 13 residues. In germline, CDR1 is SGHTA, CDR2 FQGNSA. CDR3 in DNA: TGTGCCAGCAGCTCCCTAGGCACCGGGGAGCTGTTTTTT. Residues: CASSSLGTGELFF.

This clone has only a few counts. The chain employs TRBV10-3 and TRBJ1-1; TRBD1 aligns across 8 bases. There are 15 residues in the CDR3. Losses at the gene ends were 0 bases for V and 4 bases for J; bases not matched to a gene: 4. From germline, CDR1 is ENHRY and CDR2 SYGVKD. CDR3 nucleotides: TGTGCCATCAGTGAGTCCTATGGACAGGGCACTGAAGCTTTCTTT. It codes for CAISESYGQGTEAFF.

J is TRBJ1-4 and V is TRBV7-2, with D uncertain. Germline V gene sequence: CDR1 SGHTA, CDR2 FQGNSA. V was cut by 1 base and J by 8 bases, with 14 bases left in between. The CDR3 is made up of 15 amino acids. CDR3 DNA: TGTGCCAGCAGCTTAGTGGGCCCTATGGCGGAAAAACTGTTTTTT. It yields the protein CASSLVGPMAEKLFF.

In this sample, this clone turned up a few times. CDR3 sequence (DNA): TGTGCCAGCAGCCTATTTCCTAGCGGCACAGATACGCAGTATTTT. It is translated as CASSLFPSGTDTQYF. V gene TRBV11-2 combines with J gene TRBJ2-3; a weak D match, TRBD2 (6 bases). V lost 5 bases, J lost 1 base, and 13 bases lay in between. Germline-derived CDR1 and CDR2 are SGHAT and FQNNGV. The CDR3 covers 15 residues.

Only a few counts were recorded for this clone. The rearrangement links TRBV11-2 to TRBJ1-5; unclear D gene. The V gene's germline CDR1 is SGHAT and CDR2 FQNNGV. The CDR3 is 15 amino acids. With 1 base removed from V and 0 bases from J, the gap between germline ends came to 7 bases. CDR3 protein: CASSLGPYSNQPQHF. CDR3 sequence (DNA): TGTGCCAGCAGCTTAGGTCCTTATAGCAATCAGCCCCAGCATTTT.

In regard to this clone: The sample carries other DNA sequences with the same CDR3. The CDR3 sequence is CASRGQVETQYF. The CDR3 bases are TGTGCCAGCAGAGGACAGGTCGAGACCCAGTACTTC. This chain links TRBV2 with TRBJ2-5; 7 bases fit TRBD1. Germline CDR1 SNHLY, CDR2 FYNNEI. The CDR3 extends over 12 amino acids. V was clipped by 6 bases and J by 5 bases; unmatched bases: 3.

This rearrangement joins TRBV19 to TRBJ1-2; no firm D call. Germline CDR1 is LNHDA and CDR2 is SQIVND (reference sequence). The CDR3 sequence is 13 residues long. The germline V and J ends were trimmed by 0 bases and 4 bases, with 6 bases remaining between them. The CDR3 region is CASSIEVSYGYTF. The DNA of the CDR3 is TGTGCCAGTAGTATAGAGGTCAGCTATGGCTACACCTTC. The variable domain in full, completed from reference TRBV19 and TRBJ1-2, reads DGGITQSPKYLFRKEGQNVTLSCEQNLNHDAMYWYRQDPGQGLRLIYYSQIVNDFQKGDIAEGYSVSREKKESFPLTVTSAQKNPTAFYLCASSIEVSYGYTFGSGTRLTVV.

V is TRBV7-8 and J is TRBJ2-2, with 8 bases matching TRBD1. J was trimmed by 4 bases and V by 10 bases; bases with no gene match: 14. Germline-derived CDR1 and CDR2 are SGHVS and FQNEAQ. The CDR3 totals 16 residues. This CDR3 reads CATPFGQGVFTGELFF. DNA for the CDR3: TGTGCCACGCCATTTGGACAGGGTGTATTCACCGGGGAGCTGTTTTTT.

This clone occurred a few times. This chain uses TRBV5-1 with TRBJ1-1; 9 bases agree with TRBD1. CDR1 is SGHRS, CDR2 YFSETQ, per germline. This CDR3 has 14 amino acids. Unmatched junction bases numbered 8, after V lost 4 bases and J lost 7 bases. CDR3: CASSTTGGSGEAFF. The CDR3 coding sequence is TGCGCCAGCAGCACCACAGGGGGCTCGGGTGAAGCTTTCTTT.

The chain employs TRBV5-1 and TRBJ2-1, with D possibly TRBD1 on 5 matching bases. Trimming shortened V by 4 bases and J by 8 bases, and 10 bases separated the two germline ends. CDR1 is SGHRS and CDR2 is YFSETQ in the germline V gene. The CDR3 contains 12 residues. The CDR3 region is CASSGDSDEQFF. The CDR3 DNA sequence: TGCGCCAGCAGCGGCGACAGTGATGAGCAGTTCTTC. The whole variable domain, remainder taken from reference TRBV5-1 and TRBJ2-1, is KAGVTQTPRYLIKTRGQQVTLSCSPISGHRSVSWYQQTPGQGLQFLFEYFSETQRNKGNFPGRFSGRQFSNSRSEMNVSTLELGDSALYLCASSGDSDEQFFGPGTRLTVL.

The chain links TRBV7-9 to TRBJ1-1, with 9 nucleotides matching TRBD1. The J segment lost 1 base and the V segment lost 5 bases, leaving 5 bases of the junction unmatched. CDR1 and CDR2 from the germline V gene are SEHNR and FQNEAQ (reference sequence). The CDR3 loop spans 15 amino acids. CDR3 loop: CASSPRQGENTEAFF. The CDR3 DNA reads as TGTGCCAGCAGCCCCCGACAGGGGGAGAACACTGAAGCTTTCTTT.

The rearrangement joins TRBV29-1 to TRBJ2-2; D not resolved. From germline, CDR1 is SQVTM and CDR2 ANQGSEA. Trimming cost V 0 bases and J 4 bases, with 3 bases left between them. CDR3 size: 12 residues. The CDR3 coding sequence is TGCAGCGTTGAAGACCTCACCGGGGAGCTGTTTTTT. Its protein product is CSVEDLTGELFF.

The V call is TRBV6-1, the J call TRBJ1-3, with D tentatively TRBD1 (6 bases). The CDR3 has 14 amino acids. V gave up 6 bases and J gave up 4 bases, with 13 bases separating them. The germline CDR1 and CDR2 sequences are MNHNS and SASEGT. The CDR3, as DNA: TGTGCCAGCAGAGACCAGGGGTTCGGAAACACCATATATTTT. Translated: CASRDQGFGNTIYF.

On this clone itself: This same CDR3 is encoded by further DNA sequences in the sample. The gene calls are TRBV27 and TRBJ1-1; D might be TRBD1 (6 bases). Trimming removed 6 bases from V and 1 base from J, with 9 bases in between. This CDR3 comprises 13 residues. The germline gives CDR1 MNHEY, CDR2 SMNVEV (reference sequence). CDR3 sequence (DNA): TGTGCCAGCAGCTGGACAGAGAACACTGAAGCTTTCTTT. Translated: CASSWTENTEAFF.

The chain carries TRBV12-5 and TRBJ2-3, with 8 nucleotides matching TRBD2. Germline CDR1 LGHNT, CDR2 FRNRAP. V dropped 7 bases and J dropped 4; count of bases not matched to a gene: 13. This CDR3 is 16 amino acids long. The CDR3 coding sequence is TGTGCTAGTGCTCCGGGGGGGCGTGATATCCCAGATACGCAGTATTTT. Translation gives CASAPGGRDIPDTQYF. Together with reference TRBV12-5 and TRBJ2-3, the CDR3 gives the full variable domain: DARVTQTPRHKVTEMGQEVTMRCQPILGHNTVFWYRQTMMQGLELLAYFRNRAPLDDSGMPKDRFSAEMPDATLATLKIQPSEPRDSAVYFCASAPGGRDIPDTQYFGPGTRLTVL.

V usage is TRBV13 and J usage is TRBJ2-2; no reliable D call. From germline, CDR1 is PRHDT and CDR2 FYEKMQ (reference sequence). This CDR3 contains 15 residues. V shed 6 bases and J shed 5 bases, with 16 bases lying between them. CDR3 in DNA: TGTGCCAGCAGGCCTTCCCTTTTCGGTACCGGGGAGCTGTTTTTT. Its translation: CASRPSLFGTGELFF.

This clone has a handful of counts. Here the CDR3 reads CASSPRTGLQETQYF. The CDR3 DNA reads as TGTGCCAGTAGTCCTCGGACAGGGCTTCAAGAGACCCAGTACTTC. The chain employs TRBV19 and TRBJ2-5, with 8 bases matching TRBD1. The CDR3 runs 15 residues. Germline assignment: CDR1 LNHDA and CDR2 SQIVND (reference sequence). The V segment lost 5 bases and the J segment 2 bases; nucleotides outside the gene matches: 7.

In the case of this clone: A junction boundary mismatches the germline segment, possibly from a read error. The CDR3 DNA follows: TGTGCCAGCAGCGAAGGGCAGTTGTACTCTGGAAACACCATATATTTT. It specifies CASSEGQLYSGNTIYF. The chain recombines TRBV2 with TRBJ1-3; D remains unclear. The CDR3 is 16 amino acids. The V gene's germline CDR1 is SNHLY and CDR2 FYNNEI.

The CDR3 region is CASSLPGSPVFF. Here the CDR3 DNA reads TGTGCCAGCAGCTTACCGGGGAGTCCAGTGTTCTTC. The gene calls are TRBV7-9 and TRBJ2-1, with D tentatively TRBD2 (5 bases). In germline, CDR1 is SEHNR, CDR2 FQNEAQ (reference sequence). This CDR3 is 12 amino acids long. V was clipped by 2 bases and J by 15 bases, with 14 bases between them.

V usage is TRBV4-2 and J usage is TRBJ1-4; a weak D match, TRBD1 (6 bases). The CDR3 consists of 18 residues. V was shortened by 2 bases and J by 2 bases, with 18 bases between the two germline ends. CDR1 and CDR2 (germline): LGHNA, YNFKEQ. CDR3 sequence: CASSQHRQAEATNEKLFF. CDR3 in DNA: TGTGCCAGCAGCCAACACCGACAGGCCGAGGCGACTAATGAAAAACTGTTTTTT.

V usage is TRBV5-1 and J usage is TRBJ2-1; 7 nucleotides agree with TRBD1. This CDR3 contains 14 residues. V was pared by 3 bases and J by 4 bases, with 4 bases of the junction left unmatched. The germline V gene has CDR1 SGHRS and CDR2 YFSETQ. CDR3 loop: CASSSGTVYNEQFF. CDR3 DNA: TGCGCCAGCAGCTCCGGGACAGTATACAATGAGCAGTTCTTC.

This chain joins TRBV18 and TRBJ1-6; D is possibly TRBD1 (6 bases). Trimming removed 6 bases at V and 6 bases at J, with 12 bases between. This CDR3 contains 14 residues. In germline, CDR1 is KGHSH, CDR2 LQKENI. The CDR3 reads CASSRGQLNSPLHF. CDR3 coding DNA: TGTGCCAGCTCGCGAGGACAGCTTAATTCACCCCTCCACTTT.

The CDR3 loop reads CASSLTPSPRATNEKLFF. CDR3 DNA: TGTGCCAGCAGTTTAACCCCCTCCCCCAGGGCAACTAATGAAAAACTGTTTTTT. The chain links TRBV28 to TRBJ1-4; the D gene is possibly TRBD1 (5 bases). The germline gives CDR1 MDHEN, CDR2 SYDVKM. The CDR3 has 18 residues. V lost 2 bases, J lost 0 bases, and 16 bases lay in between.

The chain couples TRBV5-1 to TRBJ2-3, with TRBD1 matching 10 bases. The trim removed 4 bases at V and 1 base at J, leaving 6 bases unmatched. Germline lookup yields CDR1 SGHRS and CDR2 YFSETQ. This CDR3 has 16 residues. The CDR3 region is CASSPGGTGGTDTQYF. The CDR3 DNA reads as TGCGCCAGCAGCCCCGGTGGGACAGGGGGCACAGATACGCAGTATTTT.

This clone was found a few times. The chain carries TRBV5-1 and TRBJ2-2; 10 bases are a match to TRBD1. The CDR3 sequence is 16 residues long. V lost 0 bases to trimming and J lost 5 bases; unmatched junction nucleotides: 4. CDR1 SGHRS and CDR2 YFSETQ come from the germline V gene. This CDR3 is CASSLGGQGETGELFF. As DNA, the CDR3 is TGCGCCAGCAGCTTGGGCGGACAGGGGGAGACCGGGGAGCTGTTTTTT. The variable domain in full, with the rest retrieved from reference TRBV5-1 and TRBJ2-2, is KAGVTQTPRYLIKTRGQQVTLSCSPISGHRSVSWYQQTPGQGLQFLFEYFSETQRNKGNFPGRFSGRQFSNSRSEMNVSTLELGDSALYLCASSLGGQGETGELFFGEGSRLTVL.

This chain connects TRBV23-1 to TRBJ1-2, with a possible D match to TRBD1 (5 bases). TRBV23-1 is known as an ORF, though its function is uncertain. This CDR3 contains 14 residues. The V end was cut by 4 bases, the J end by 8 bases, with 17 bases between. The CDR3 here is CASSRGRENGGYTF. The CDR3 coding sequence is TGCGCCAGCAGTCGGGGCAGGGAAAACGGAGGCTACACCTTC.

V gene TRBV5-1 combines with J gene TRBJ1-2; possible D gene TRBD1, 5 bases. The germline gives CDR1 SGHRS, CDR2 YFSETQ. The CDR3 contains 14 residues. Trimming cost V 3 bases and J 7 bases, with 16 bases left between them. CDR3: CASSSSGGQGGYTF. The DNA of the CDR3 is TGCGCCAGCAGCTCCTCCGGGGGTCAAGGTGGCTACACCTTC.

This clone has only a few counts. The chain uses TRBV4-1 and TRBJ1-4, with 7 nucleotides matching TRBD1. Unmatched junction bases numbered 5, after V lost 0 bases and J lost 4 bases. Germline CDR1 is MGHRA and CDR2 is YSYEKL. The CDR3 length is 16 residues. CDR3 nucleotide sequence: TGCGCCAGCAGCCAAGATGGGGGGACAGTTAATGAAAAACTGTTTTTT. It yields the protein CASSQDGGTVNEKLFF.

This chain uses TRBV5-1 with TRBJ1-1, with TRBD1 matching over 8 bases. The CDR3 contains 13 residues. Germline V gene lookup returns CDR1 SGHRS and CDR2 YFSETQ. The J segment lost 5 bases and the V segment lost 4 bases, leaving 4 bases of the junction unmatched. CDR3 bases: TGCGCCAGCAGCCAACAGGGGGATACTGAAGCTTTCTTT. Encoded protein: CASSQQGDTEAFF.

This clone occurred a few times. The chain employs TRBV19 and TRBJ1-5; 7 bases agree with TRBD1. Germline V gene data show CDR1 as LNHDA and CDR2 as SQIVND (reference sequence). The CDR3 loop spans 15 amino acids. The J segment lost 6 bases and the V segment lost 4 bases, leaving 9 bases of the junction unmatched. The CDR3 spells CASSRARGSFQPQHF. The CDR3 DNA reads as TGTGCCAGTAGTAGGGCCAGGGGGTCCTTTCAGCCCCAGCATTTT. Full variable domain (rest looked up from reference TRBV19 and TRBJ1-5): DGGITQSPKYLFRKEGQNVTLSCEQNLNHDAMYWYRQDPGQGLRLIYYSQIVNDFQKGDIAEGYSVSREKKESFPLTVTSAQKNPTAFYLCASSRARGSFQPQHFGDGTRLSIL.